Listed here are 17 T cell receptor beta chains from one sample, sequenced in a study of cytomegalovirus exposure and HLA in healthy donors. This PCR relied on a set of 60 Vbeta primers and 13 Jbeta primers. Here immunoSEQ multiplex PCR was the method, and the copy in TCRdb shows in-frame clones only, minus some. Here the sample spans roughly 180,000 clones, roughly four fifths being singletons. The sequenced material came from PBMCs. These TCRs come from a male donor in good health and CMV-seronegative.

This sequence joins TRBV21-1 and TRBJ2-7; the D call of TRBD2 is as the table states it, not checked on the DNA. TRBV21-1 is a pseudogene segment. CDR3 length: 17 residues. The CDR3 sequence is CASSKSLAGPFFSEQYF. As DNA, the CDR3 is TGTGCCAGCAGCAAAAGCCTAGCGGGACCATTCTTCTCCGAGCAGTACTTC.

As to this clone: Other nucleotide sequences in the sample specify the same CDR3. The gene calls are TRBV6-5 and TRBJ1-4; D unclear. The CDR3 covers 14 residues. Per germline, CDR1 MNHEY and CDR2 SVGAGI. The V end lost 8 bases, the J end lost 5 bases, and 15 bases lay between the germline ends. CDR3 protein: CASALGGSNEKLFF. The CDR3 DNA reads as TGTGCCAGCGCCCTGGGAGGATCCAATGAAAAACTGTTTTTT.

The V and J genes are TRBV7-2 and TRBJ1-3; tentative D call: TRBD1 (5 bases). Per germline, CDR1 SGHTA and CDR2 FQGNSA. Deletions cut 5 bases from V and 2 bases from J, with 22 bases between. CDR3 length equals 18 residues. The DNA of the CDR3 is TGTGCCAGCAGCGTGCCGCGGGGGGGGACGTGGACTGGAAACACCATATATTTT. Translated: CASSVPRGGTWTGNTIYF.

J is TRBJ1-1 and V is TRBV29-1; weak D call: TRBD1 (5 bases). Trimming took 1 base from V and 7 from J, leaving 13 bases between them. CDR3 length equals 13 residues. The germline CDR1 and CDR2 sequences are SQVTM and ANQGSEA. CDR3: CSVEGRGSIEAFF. CDR3 nucleotide sequence: TGCAGCGTTGAAGGGAGGGGAAGCATTGAAGCTTTCTTT.

This clone was seen more than once but under ten times. This rearrangement joins TRBV5-4 to TRBJ1-2; 7 positions match TRBD1. V was pared by 4 bases and J by 2 bases, with 11 bases of the junction left unmatched. In germline, CDR1 is SGHNT, CDR2 YYREEE (reference sequence). The CDR3 is made up of 16 amino acids. CDR3 sequence reads: CASSPGQPNENYGYTF. The CDR3 nucleotides read TGTGCCAGCAGCCCGGGACAGCCCAATGAGAACTATGGCTACACCTTC.

This chain connects TRBV9 to TRBJ2-1, with 8 bases identical to TRBD2. CDR3 length: 16 residues. Germline V gene data show CDR1 as SGDLS and CDR2 as YYNGEE. J lost 6 bases, V lost 0 bases, and 8 bases had no gene match. The CDR3 DNA is TGTGCCAGCAGCGTAGGGGAAGCGGGGGCCCCCAATGAGCAGTTCTTC. Translating gives CASSVGEAGAPNEQFF.

This clone was picked up one time. This rearrangement joins TRBV4-1 to TRBJ1-6; 9 nucleotides line up with TRBD1. The V gene's germline CDR1 is MGHRA and CDR2 YSYEKL. The CDR3 is 14 amino acids. J gave up 7 bases and V 2 bases, and 0 bases lay outside the gene matches. The CDR3 protein is CASSQTGGNSPLHF. CDR3 sequence (DNA): TGCGCCAGCAGCCAAACAGGGGGCAATTCACCCCTCCACTTT.

The chain is built from TRBV7-9 and TRBJ1-5; 7 bases line up with TRBD1. The ends lost 3 bases at V and 6 bases at J; junction bases unmatched: 11. The CDR3 runs to 16 residues. Germline CDR1 SEHNR, CDR2 FQNEAQ (reference sequence). CDR3 coding DNA: TGTGCCAGCAGCTTCTCCGGGACAGAAAGTGGTCAGCCCCAGCATTTT. The encoded protein is CASSFSGTESGQPQHF.

The chain recombines TRBV9 with TRBJ2-7, with D perhaps TRBD2 (6 bases). Looked up from germline, CDR1 is SGDLS and CDR2 is YYNGEE. The CDR3 sequence is 16 residues long. V gave up 4 bases and J gave up 3 bases, with 20 bases separating them. In DNA, the CDR3 is TGTGCCAGCAGCCCCCGTGGGACTCAACTCTTCTACGAGCAGTACTTC. Translated: CASSPRGTQLFYEQYF. The full variable domain, completed using reference TRBV9 and TRBJ2-7, is DSGVTQTPKHLITATGQRVTLRCSPRSGDLSVYWYQQSLDQGLQFLIQYYNGEERAKGNILERFSAQQFPDLHSELNLSSLELGDSALYFCASSPRGTQLFYEQYFGPGTRLTVT.

CDR3 bases: TGTGCCAGCAGTGAAGATACCTACAATGAGCAGTTCTTC. It codes for CASSEDTYNEQFF. The chain employs TRBV6-1 and TRBJ2-1; D unresolved. The CDR3 extends over 13 amino acids. Trimming took 1 base from V and 2 from J, leaving 3 bases between them. The germline V gene has CDR1 MNHNS and CDR2 SASEGT.

The V call is TRBV5-4, the J call TRBJ2-1, with a possible D match to TRBD2 (7 bases). Germline CDR1 SGHNT, CDR2 YYREEE (reference sequence). The CDR3 spans 14 residues. Trimming shortened V by 0 bases and J by 8 bases, and 12 bases separated the two germline ends. CDR3 in amino acids: CASSLAGGQDEQFF. CDR3 in DNA: TGTGCCAGCAGCTTGGCGGGGGGCCAAGATGAGCAGTTCTTC. Full variable domain (missing parts from reference TRBV5-4 and TRBJ2-1): ETGVTQSPTHLIKTRGQQVTLRCSSQSGHNTVSWYQQALGQGPQFIFQYYREEENGRGNFPPRFSGLQFPNYSSELNVNALELDDSALYLCASSLAGGQDEQFFGPGTRLTVL.

This rearrangement joins TRBV5-4 to TRBJ1-3, with D perhaps TRBD1 (5 bases). There are 17 residues in the CDR3. V was cut by 0 bases and J by 0 bases, with 13 bases left in between. CDR1 and CDR2 from the germline V gene are SGHNT and YYREEE (reference sequence). CDR3 nucleotide sequence: TGTGCCAGCAGCTTGGGGGGGGTGGGGGGCTCTGGAAACACCATATATTTT. Its protein is CASSLGGVGGSGNTIYF.

This clone was counted a few times. V and J are TRBV7-2 and TRBJ1-1; D is undetermined. This CDR3 contains 14 residues. V was cut by 7 bases and J by 5 bases, with 17 bases left in between. CDR1 is SGHTA, CDR2 FQGNSA, per germline. The CDR3 DNA is TGTGCCAGCACACCTTGGGTAGGGAGTACTGAAGCTTTCTTT. It translates to CASTPWVGSTEAFF.

To note about this clone: Germline and junction disagree at one end, which may indicate a read error. The sample contains more than one DNA sequence encoding this CDR3. V is TRBV2 and J is TRBJ2-4, with D maybe TRBD2 (5 bases). This CDR3 has 13 residues. Germline CDR1 reads SNHLY; CDR2 reads FYNNEI. In nucleotides, the CDR3 is TGTGCCAGCAGCCCGGAGGCCAAAAACATTCAATACTTC. This gives the protein CASSPEAKNIQYF.

The chain employs TRBV2 and TRBJ1-1; TRBD1 might be the D (6 bases). Trimming left V 7 bases short and J 6 bases short, with 12 bases between. Per the germline V gene, CDR1 is SNHLY and CDR2 is FYNNEI. This CDR3 region has 12 residues. CDR3 residues: CASTIRGPEAFF. The DNA of the CDR3 is TGTGCCAGCACGATCAGGGGTCCTGAAGCTTTCTTT. The variable domain in full, with the rest retrieved from reference TRBV2 and TRBJ1-1, is EPEVTQTPSHQVTQMGQEVILRCVPISNHLYFYWYRQILGQKVEFLVSFYNNEISEKSEIFDDQFSVERPDGSNFTLKIRSTKLEDSAMYFCASTIRGPEAFFGQGTRLTVV.

This chain uses TRBV6-5 with TRBJ1-4; unclear D gene. The V and J ends lost 6 bases and 10 bases respectively, with 15 bases between them. Germline V gives CDR1 MNHEY, CDR2 SVGAGI. The CDR3 extends over 13 amino acids. For the CDR3, the DNA is TGTGCCAGCAGCCCCGGGGTAAACGGAAAACTGTTTTTT. It yields the protein CASSPGVNGKLFF.

The chain carries TRBV5-1 and TRBJ2-7, with 9 nucleotides matching TRBD1. The CDR3 covers 15 residues. V gave up 4 bases and J gave up 0 bases; unmatched junction bases: 5. The germline V gene has CDR1 SGHRS and CDR2 YFSETQ. The CDR3 spells CASSEGTGSSYEQYF. The CDR3 DNA follows: TGCGCCAGCAGCGAAGGGACAGGGAGCTCCTACGAGCAGTACTTC.